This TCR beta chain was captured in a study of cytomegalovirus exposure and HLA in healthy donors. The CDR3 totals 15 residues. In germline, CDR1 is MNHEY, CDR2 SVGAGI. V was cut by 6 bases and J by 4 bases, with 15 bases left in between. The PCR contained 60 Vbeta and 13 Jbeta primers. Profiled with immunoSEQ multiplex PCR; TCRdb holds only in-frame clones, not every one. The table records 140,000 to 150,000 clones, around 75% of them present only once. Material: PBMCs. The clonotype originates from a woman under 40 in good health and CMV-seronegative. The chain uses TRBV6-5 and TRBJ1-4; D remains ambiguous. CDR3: CASRPLTGINEKLFF. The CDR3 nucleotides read TGTGCCAGCAGGCCTTTGACGGGAATTAATGAAAAACTGTTTTTT.